Described below is a single T cell receptor beta chain sequence and its context. As yet, its antigen is unknown. CDR3 length equals 15 residues. V was clipped by 4 bases and J by 4 bases; unmatched bases: 8. Germline assignment: CDR1 SGHRS and CDR2 YFSETQ. This sample is drawn from a study of cytomegalovirus exposure and HLA in healthy donors. Findings of the study overall: The tendency of first-cohort TCR clusters to co-occur in the 100 to 150 validation repertoires emerged from a later analysis. The study designated 150 or so TCR beta chains cytomegalovirus-associated.

Clones were read by immunoSEQ multiplex PCR, and TCRdb kept only the in-frame ones, dropping some. The table has approximately 71,000 clones, less than 95% seen once. Sequencing was done on a sample of PBMCs. The source is a woman aged 18-30 years in good health and CMV-seronegative. V is TRBV5-1 and J is TRBJ2-3, with TRBD2 identical over 8 bases. The CDR3 nucleotides read TGCGCCAGCAGCAAGGGACTAGAGGGTCCAGATACGCAGTATTTT. Amino acid sequence: CASSKGLEGPDTQYF. The full variable domain, rest sourced from reference TRBV5-1 and TRBJ2-3, is KAGVTQTPRYLIKTRGQQVTLSCSPISGHRSVSWYQQTPGQGLQFLFEYFSETQRNKGNFPGRFSGRQFSNSRSEMNVSTLELGDSALYLCASSKGLEGPDTQYFGPGTRLTVL.